This TCR beta chain was retrieved from a study of identical twins. TCRdb analysed the 5' RACE reads with MiXCR anew, one entry per CDR3 protein. The data show roughly 750,000 distinct CDR3 sequences, with around 21% seen just once and roughly 4% held by the top ten. Between the trimmed V and J ends, which lost 10 bases and 0 bases, there was a span of 15 bases. Germline values: CDR1 WNHNN, CDR2 SYGVQD (reference sequence). CDR3 length equals 14 residues. In the case of this clonotype: Its antigen is as yet unknown.

Overall study results and limits: The authors drew conclusions from cross-sectional statistical analysis rather than following the same donors.

This sample was shared with a second study, whose subject was T cells expressing NK-cell markers. That work contributes: It remained uncertain whether the expanded NKG2C+ T cell clones were specific for HCMV antigens.

The chain links TRBV10-1 to TRBJ2-5; D could derive from TRBD1 or TRBD2 (5 bases each). Sequenced sample: PBMCs. The TCR was taken from a woman aged 18-29 years in good health. The CDR3 sequence is CATKPSGHQETQYF. For the CDR3, the DNA is TGCGCCACGAAACCGTCGGGGCACCAAGAGACCCAGTACTTC.